This T cell receptor (beta chain) is from a study of regulatory T cells in long-lasting Graves disease. This clonotype was observed many times. Time point here: newly diagnosed GD, antithyroid drugs for less than 3 months. From PBMCs, RNA was extracted and then used to make the TCR library. Arm-PCR of CDR3 regions and iRepertoire HTBI primers were the basis on which TCR beta libraries were built. TCRdb called the multiplex PCR reads again in MiXCR, with one record for every CDR3 protein. The sample has about 540,000 distinct CDR3 sequences, 13% seen once; the top ten hold approximately 9.3%. The same sample was also used in a study of T cells in Graves' hyperthyroidism and ophthalmopathy. That study reports: First-round RT-PCR of the TCR CDR3 relied on the HTBI primer set. Most thyroid clonotypes that were expanded above 0.001 also turned up in blood. Model-based prediction identified ophthalmopathy a median around 6.5 months prior to its onset.

This TCR was recovered from a man aged 25 to 40 with Graves disease. The starting material was peripheral blood mononuclear cells (PBMCs), obtained at new diagnosis, from a patient treated with antithyroid drugs.

This CDR3 reads CSARAQGEIRAQYF. The CDR3 coding sequence is TGCAGTGCTAGAGCACAGGGAGAAATTCGCGCACAGTACTTC. The V call is TRBV20-1, the J call TRBJ2-4, with D tentatively TRBD1 (6 bases). CDR1 DFQATT and CDR2 SNEGSKA come from the germline V gene (reference sequence). V was clipped by 1 base and J by 13 bases, with 20 bases between them. The CDR3 is 14 amino acids.